Below, 31 T cell receptor beta chains from the same sample are listed, as sequenced in a study of T cell responses to AZD1222 COVID-19 vaccine. Clones were read by immunoSEQ multiplex PCR, and TCRdb kept only the in-frame ones, dropping some. The table records fewer than 110,000 clones, about 92% of them present only once. Sequencing used peripheral blood, obtained 28 days after the second AZD1222 dose. The receptor set was obtained from an adult who received the AZD1222 COVID-19 vaccine.

V is TRBV27 and J is TRBJ2-1; tentative D call: TRBD1 (7 bases). The CDR3 spans 15 residues. Per germline, CDR1 MNHEY and CDR2 SMNVEV (reference sequence). Trimming took 5 bases from V and 6 from J, leaving 17 bases between them. Here the CDR3 DNA reads TGTGCCAGCAGTAGGGGGCTAGCGCTGGGCAATGAGCAGTTCTTC. Protein product: CASSRGLALGNEQFF.

The chain employs TRBV7-6 and TRBJ2-3; D may be TRBD2 (6 bases). The CDR3 is 13 residues long. Germline V gene lookup returns CDR1 SGHVS and CDR2 FNYEAQ. Trimming shortened V by 5 bases and J by 2 bases, and 8 bases separated the two germline ends. The CDR3 DNA is TGTGCCAGCAGCCGGGGGACCACAGATACGCAGTATTTT. As protein: CASSRGTTDTQYF.

V usage is TRBV10-3 and J usage is TRBJ2-1, with 8 positions matching TRBD2. The CDR3 extends over 15 amino acids. The J segment lost 10 bases and the V segment lost 3 bases, leaving 11 bases of the junction unmatched. Germline CDR1 ENHRY, CDR2 SYGVKD. CDR3 sequence (DNA): TGTGCCATCAGTGACCCGGGACTAGACCTTCTGGAGCAGTTCTTC. The encoded protein is CAISDPGLDLLEQFF.

The chain has TRBV5-6 and TRBJ1-1; the D is unclear. Trimming removed 1 base from V and 6 bases from J, with 22 bases in between. CDR1 is SGHDT and CDR2 is YYEEEE in the germline V gene. This CDR3 region has 17 residues. CDR3 bases: TGTGCCAGCAGCTTGCGGTCTTGGGGAAACAGCCTCTCTGAAGCTTTCTTT. It yields the protein CASSLRSWGNSLSEAFF.

The rearrangement uses TRBV27 and TRBJ2-7, with D perhaps being TRBD1 or TRBD2 (5 bases each). The germline V gene encodes CDR1 MNHEY and CDR2 SMNVEV (reference sequence). The CDR3 spans 13 residues. Trimming left V 3 bases short and J 4 bases short, with 10 bases between. CDR3 sequence (DNA): TGTGCCAGCAGTTTTCGGGACGAATACGAGCAGTACTTC. It yields the protein CASSFRDEYEQYF.

This chain uses TRBV28 with TRBJ1-2; 7 bases map to TRBD1. CDR3 length: 12 amino acids. CDR1 is MDHEN, CDR2 SYDVKM, per germline. V lost 3 bases to trimming and J lost 7 bases; unmatched junction nucleotides: 2. CDR3 bases: TGTGCCAGCAGTTTTAAGGGGGCTGGCTACACCTTC. This sequence encodes CASSFKGAGYTF.

The chain employs TRBV19 and TRBJ2-2, with 11 bases lining up with TRBD2. The trim removed 3 bases at V and 6 bases at J, leaving 3 bases unmatched. The CDR3 totals 15 residues. The germline V gene has CDR1 LNHDA and CDR2 SQIVND (reference sequence). DNA for the CDR3: TGTGCCAGTAGTATTACTAGCGGGGGTCCCGGGGAGCTGTTTTTT. Protein product: CASSITSGGPGELFF. The full variable domain, rest sourced from reference TRBV19 and TRBJ2-2, is DGGITQSPKYLFRKEGQNVTLSCEQNLNHDAMYWYRQDPGQGLRLIYYSQIVNDFQKGDIAEGYSVSREKKESFPLTVTSAQKNPTAFYLCASSITSGGPGELFFGEGSRLTVL.

This chain uses TRBV12-3 or TRBV12-4 with TRBJ1-1; D not certain. V lost 5 bases and J 11 bases, leaving 9 bases between the germline ends. This CDR3 contains 10 residues. The CDR3 DNA is TGTGCCAGCAGTCCCCCATGGGCTTTCTTT. Its translation is CASSPPWAFF.

The DNA of the CDR3 is TGCGCCAGCAGCGCAGGGGGCGTGAACACTGAAGCTTTCTTT. Translated: CASSAGGVNTEAFF. V usage is TRBV5-1 and J usage is TRBJ1-1, with 8 bases fitting TRBD1. J was trimmed by 0 bases and V by 4 bases; bases with no gene match: 2. The CDR3 consists of 14 residues. Germline V gene sequence: CDR1 SGHRS, CDR2 YFSETQ.

The genes are TRBV27 and TRBJ2-5; the match to TRBD1 covers 8 bases. Germline V lookup: CDR1 MNHEY, CDR2 SMNVEV (reference sequence). J was trimmed by 5 bases and V by 5 bases; bases with no gene match: 10. The CDR3 contains 15 residues. The CDR3 reads CASSPGTGRSETQYF. CDR3 DNA sequence: TGTGCCAGCAGTCCCGGGACAGGTCGATCGGAGACCCAGTACTTC.

The chain joins TRBV6-5 to TRBJ2-1; 9 nucleotides line up with TRBD1. The CDR3 is made up of 14 amino acids. The ends lost 6 bases at V and 4 bases at J; junction bases unmatched: 4. Germline CDR1 and CDR2: MNHEY and SVGAGI. The CDR3 DNA reads as TGTGCCAGCAGAGGGACAGGGAATTACAATGAGCAGTTCTTC. Residues: CASRGTGNYNEQFF.

This chain uses TRBV3-1 (or the pseudogene TRBV3-2) with TRBJ1-1, with no clear D. V was clipped by 0 bases and J by 3 bases, with 14 bases between them. This CDR3 region has 16 residues. Germline V gene sequence: CDR1 LGHDT, CDR2 YNNKEL (reference sequence). CDR3 loop: CASSQEAPRSYTEAFF. The CDR3 nucleotides are TGTGCCAGCAGCCAAGAAGCGCCCAGATCCTACACTGAAGCTTTCTTT.

The rearrangement links TRBV10-1 to TRBJ2-3, with D perhaps assigned TRBD1 or TRBD2 (6 bases each). The CDR3 consists of 14 residues. The germline gives CDR1 WNHNN, CDR2 SYGVQD (reference sequence). Trimming pared 3 bases from V and 2 bases from J, leaving 9 bases between. The DNA for the CDR3 is TGCGCCAGCAGTGAAGGGGGGATCACAGATACGCAGTATTTT. It is translated as CASSEGGITDTQYF.

This rearrangement joins TRBV5-4 to TRBJ1-4; the match to TRBD1 covers 10 bases. J gave up 8 bases and V 3 bases, and 7 bases lay outside the gene matches. CDR1 SGHNT and CDR2 YYREEE come from the germline V gene (reference sequence). This CDR3 comprises 15 residues. The CDR3 here is CASSSRQGAGEKLFF. CDR3 nucleotides: TGTGCCAGCAGCTCTAGACAGGGGGCGGGAGAAAAACTGTTTTTT.

This sequence joins TRBV7-2 and TRBJ2-3; D is uncertain. Germline assignment: CDR1 SGHTA and CDR2 FQGNSA. The CDR3 is made up of 19 amino acids. The ends were cut back, 4 bases at V and 4 bases at J, with 27 bases in the middle. The CDR3 loop reads CASSSKKGLSLNWADTQYF. The CDR3 nucleotides read TGTGCCAGCAGCTCTAAAAAGGGCCTCAGCCTTAATTGGGCAGATACGCAGTATTTT.

This chain connects TRBV9 to TRBJ1-1, with unresolved D. Trimming took 0 bases from V and 4 from J, leaving 13 bases between them. Germline V CDR1 and CDR2: SGDLS, YYNGEE. The CDR3 is 15 residues long. CDR3 sequence: CASSVVLYGGTEAFF. CDR3 DNA: TGTGCCAGCAGCGTAGTATTGTATGGAGGCACTGAAGCTTTCTTT. The full variable domain, its missing parts supplied by reference TRBV9 and TRBJ1-1, is DSGVTQTPKHLITATGQRVTLRCSPRSGDLSVYWYQQSLDQGLQFLIQYYNGEERAKGNILERFSAQQFPDLHSELNLSSLELGDSALYFCASSVVLYGGTEAFFGQGTRLTVV.

V gene TRBV12-3 or TRBV12-4 combines with J gene TRBJ1-5; D is uncertain. Trimming took 6 bases from V and 6 from J, leaving 12 bases between them. The CDR3 runs 13 residues. CDR3 protein: CASSGSGRQPQHF. The CDR3 region has the DNA TGTGCCAGCAGCGGAAGCGGACGTCAGCCCCAGCATTTT.

The V call is TRBV11-3, the J call TRBJ2-1; no definite D call. This CDR3 has 17 residues. V dropped 0 bases and J dropped 5 bases, with 17 bases sitting between them. Germline assignment: CDR1 SGHNT and CDR2 YENEEA. The CDR3 coding sequence is TGTGCCAGCAGCTTAGATCTGCCGGGCCTAGGTAACAATGAGCAGTTCTTC. This sequence encodes CASSLDLPGLGNNEQFF.

This clone was observed once. The chain couples TRBV12-3 or TRBV12-4 to TRBJ2-7; TRBD1 might be the D (5 bases). The ends were cut back, 5 bases at V and 2 bases at J, with 10 bases in the middle. The CDR3 length is 13 residues. This CDR3 is CASSPTAAYEQYF. In nucleotides, the CDR3 is TGTGCCAGCAGTCCGACAGCAGCCTACGAGCAGTACTTC.

This chain links TRBV19 with TRBJ1-5, with 7 positions matching TRBD1. CDR1 is LNHDA, CDR2 SQIVND, per germline (reference sequence). Trimming took 4 bases from V and 2 from J; bases not matched to a gene: 11. The CDR3 runs to 17 residues. The CDR3 loop is CASSTASGGYGNQPQHF. The DNA of the CDR3 is TGTGCCAGTAGTACCGCCTCAGGGGGATATGGCAATCAGCCCCAGCATTTT.

The chain has TRBV12-1 and TRBJ2-1; the table's D call, TRBD1, was not checked against the DNA. TRBV12-1 is labeled a pseudogene. The length of the CDR3 is 15 residues. The CDR3 sequence: CASSLRDRGGDEQFF. In DNA, the CDR3 is TGTGCCAGCAGCCTCCGGGACAGGGGTGGGGATGAGCAGTTCTTC.

The rearrangement joins TRBV5-5 to TRBJ1-4; D ambiguous. The CDR3 consists of 15 residues. V gave up 4 bases and J gave up 1 base, with 11 bases separating them. The germline CDR1 and CDR2 sequences are SGHKS and YYEKEE (reference sequence). The DNA of the CDR3 is TGTGCCAGCAGCCCACGGGCGCGAACTAATGAAAAACTGTTTTTT. It is translated as CASSPRARTNEKLFF.

CDR3: CATSDNIAGGPPNEQFF. The CDR3, as DNA: TGTGCCACCAGTGACAATATAGCGGGAGGGCCCCCCAATGAGCAGTTCTTC. This chain connects TRBV24-1 to TRBJ2-1; 11 bases agree with TRBD2. The germline CDR1 and CDR2 sequences are KGHDR and SFDVKD. The V gene end was trimmed by 4 bases and the J gene end by 6 bases; junction bases not matched to a gene: 10. The length of the CDR3 is 17 residues.

V usage is TRBV15 and J usage is TRBJ1-2; D is undetermined. Per the germline V gene, CDR1 is LNHNV and CDR2 is YYDKDF (reference sequence). This CDR3 region has 13 residues. Trimming removed 4 bases from V and 2 bases from J, with 8 bases in between. Written as DNA, the CDR3 is TGTGCCACCAGCATACAAGCGAACTATGGCTACACCTTC. Translating it yields CATSIQANYGYTF.

The V and J genes are TRBV27 and TRBJ1-3; D gene uncertain. The CDR3 loop spans 16 amino acids. Trimming shortened V by 0 bases and J by 0 bases, and 9 bases separated the two germline ends. Germline CDR1 and CDR2: MNHEY and SMNVEV (reference sequence). For the CDR3, the DNA is TGTGCCAGCAGTTTATCGGGCCGAGTCTCTGGAAACACCATATATTTT. Translation gives CASSLSGRVSGNTIYF.

The V call is TRBV11-2, the J call TRBJ1-2, with 7 bases aligning to TRBD1. The germline gives CDR1 SGHAT, CDR2 FQNNGV. V shed 0 bases, J shed 8 bases, and the junction held 6 bases outside the gene matches. This CDR3 is built from 14 residues. DNA for the CDR3: TGTGCCAGCAGCTTAGAGGTTGGGACAGAAGGCTACACCTTC. As protein: CASSLEVGTEGYTF.

The V and J genes are TRBV6-2 or TRBV6-3 and TRBJ2-7, with D unclear. Germline CDR1 reads MNHEY; CDR2 reads SVGEGT. The CDR3 is 14 residues long. V lost 8 bases and J 2 bases, leaving 16 bases between the germline ends. CDR3 region: CASGQTRRPYEQYF. The CDR3 DNA reads TGTGCCAGCGGCCAGACGAGGCGCCCCTACGAGCAGTACTTC.

The chain is built from TRBV3-1 (or the pseudogene TRBV3-2) and TRBJ2-1; D not certain. Germline CDR1 is LGHDT and CDR2 is YNNKEL (reference sequence). Between the trimmed V and J ends, which lost 0 bases and 2 bases, there was a span of 11 bases. The CDR3 loop spans 16 amino acids. As DNA, the CDR3 is TGTGCCAGCAGCCAAGACCGGGCAGTCCCCTACAATGAGCAGTTCTTC. It is translated as CASSQDRAVPYNEQFF.

The rearrangement links TRBV7-2 to TRBJ2-3; 11 bases agree with TRBD2. Trimming cost V 5 bases and J 6 bases; bases outside gene matches: 10. Germline V gives CDR1 SGHTA, CDR2 FQGNSA. The CDR3 is made up of 16 amino acids. CDR3 residues: CASSLTSGRGGDTQYF. The CDR3, as DNA: TGTGCCAGCAGCCTAACTAGCGGGAGAGGGGGGGATACGCAGTATTTT.

The chain combines TRBV19 with TRBJ1-1; 10 bases fit TRBD1. The V segment lost 6 bases and the J segment 0 bases; nucleotides outside the gene matches: 10. The CDR3 totals 17 residues. Germline V gene data show CDR1 as LNHDA and CDR2 as SQIVND (reference sequence). CDR3: CASRKGQGNGVNTEAFF. The CDR3 nucleotides read TGTGCCAGTAGAAAGGGACAGGGGAATGGAGTGAACACTGAAGCTTTCTTT.

DNA for the CDR3: TGTGCCATGGGGTACAGGGAAGGGGCCTACGAGCAGTACTTC. Translated, it gives CAMGYREGAYEQYF. The chain employs TRBV10-3 and TRBJ2-7; D is perhaps TRBD1 (6 bases). The germline V gene encodes CDR1 ENHRY and CDR2 SYGVKD. Between the trimmed V and J ends, which lost 9 bases and 2 bases, there was a span of 17 bases. This CDR3 spans 14 amino acids.